Included here is one T cell receptor beta chain sequence, with context. These data come from a study of blood T cell repertoires in COVID-19. Study overall: COVID-19 samples, acute and convalescent, were from the United States, Italy and Spain.

The V gene end was trimmed by 4 bases and the J gene end by 3 bases; junction bases not matched to a gene: 7. The CDR3 spans 16 residues. From germline, CDR1 is SGDLS and CDR2 YYNGEE. In the authors' methods: Cell counts per sample came from amplifying reference gene primers. TCRdb's copy holds only in-frame clones and misses some; the assay was immunoSEQ multiplex PCR. That table is the source of V, J and clone size, and D and trimming were worked out from the DNA. The sample holds 180,000 or so clones, roughly three quarters seen once. This chain joins TRBV9 and TRBJ2-3, with 11 bases identical to TRBD2. This receptor was taken from a woman in her forties or fifties with active or convalescent COVID-19. Sequenced material: peripheral blood. The CDR3 DNA sequence: TGTGCCAGCAGCCTGAGACTAGCGGGGACAACAGATACGCAGTATTTT. Its translation: CASSLRLAGTTDTQYF.